The 32 T cell receptor beta chains presented below share a single source sample, sequenced in a study of blood T cell repertoires in COVID-19 (dated by TCRdb to 2019 to 2021). The library was produced with the immunoSEQ multiplex PCR assay. TCRdb holds this immuneACCESS table with in-frame rearrangements only. Some clones are missing; in checked studies, unresolved V genes explain under half, and the rest has no known cause. The sample table lists 250,000 or so clones, 90% of them with a count of one. In total, the top ten clones hold over 3.5% of the sample. Sequenced sample: PBMCs or T cells enriched from blood (not recorded which). These receptors were collected from a woman under 40 with acute COVID-19.

The V and J genes are TRBV3-1 (or the pseudogene TRBV3-2) and TRBJ2-1; D possibly corresponds to TRBD2 (7 bases). The CDR3 loop spans 14 amino acids. Germline V gives CDR1 LGHDT, CDR2 YNNKEL (reference sequence). Trimming left V 8 bases short and J 9 bases short, with 20 bases between. CDR3 residues: CASDLGGRGSEQFF. DNA for the CDR3: TGTGCCAGCGACCTGGGGGGGAGGGGGAGTGAGCAGTTCTTC.

The chain carries TRBV30 and TRBJ2-6, with 7 bases that match TRBD2. From germline, CDR1 is GTSNPN and CDR2 SVGIG (reference sequence). Germline trimming cut 1 base from V and 2 bases from J; bases unmatched to any gene: 2. The CDR3 has 15 residues. CDR3 DNA: TGTGCCTGGAGTGGGGCGGGGGCTGGGGCCAACGTCCTGACTTTC. Translating gives CAWSGAGAGANVLTF.

This sequence joins TRBV5-6 and TRBJ2-2; D remains ambiguous. Germline lookup yields CDR1 SGHDT and CDR2 YYEEEE. The V end lost 1 base, the J end lost 6 bases, and 4 bases lay between the germline ends. The CDR3 has 12 residues. CDR3 sequence reads: CASSLIAGELFF. In DNA, the CDR3 is TGTGCCAGCAGCTTGATCGCCGGGGAGCTGTTTTTT.

The sample holds a few counts of this clone. The genes are TRBV5-4 and TRBJ1-6; tentatively, D is TRBD1 (5 bases). The V gene lost 3 bases and the J gene lost 0 bases, with 10 bases spanning the gap. The CDR3 sequence is 16 residues long. Germline V CDR1 and CDR2: SGHNT, YYREEE (reference sequence). CDR3 nucleotides: TGTGCCAGCAGCTGGGGCGGGGCCTCCTATAATTCACCCCTCCACTTT. Translated, it gives CASSWGGASYNSPLHF. Full variable domain (missing parts from reference TRBV5-4 and TRBJ1-6): ETGVTQSPTHLIKTRGQQVTLRCSSQSGHNTVSWYQQALGQGPQFIFQYYREEENGRGNFPPRFSGLQFPNYSSELNVNALELDDSALYLCASSWGGASYNSPLHFGNGTRLTVT.

The J gene is TRBJ2-1, the V gene TRBV29-1; 10 nucleotides agree with TRBD2. Trimming cost V 4 bases and J 4 bases; bases outside gene matches: 10. The CDR3 length is 16 residues. Per the germline V gene, CDR1 is SQVTM and CDR2 is ANQGSEA. In DNA, the CDR3 is TGCAGCGTTGGAGGGGCTAGCGGGAGATCTTACAATGAGCAGTTCTTC. This translates into CSVGGASGRSYNEQFF.

The sample holds one count of this clone. This rearrangement joins TRBV9 to TRBJ2-5; 12 bases align to TRBD2. The germline V gene encodes CDR1 SGDLS and CDR2 YYNGEE. V lost 0 bases, J lost 5 bases, and 2 bases stayed unmatched. CDR3 length: 15 amino acids. The CDR3 sequence is CASSVGTSGKETQYF. The CDR3 nucleotides are TGTGCCAGCAGCGTAGGGACTAGCGGGAAGGAGACCCAGTACTTC.

This rearrangement joins TRBV27 to TRBJ1-5; 8 nucleotides agree with TRBD1. The J segment lost 2 bases and the V segment lost 6 bases, leaving 3 bases of the junction unmatched. The CDR3 is 14 residues long. Germline V lookup: CDR1 MNHEY, CDR2 SMNVEV (reference sequence). CDR3 in amino acids: CASRLGQGNQPQHF. CDR3 nucleotides: TGTGCCAGCAGGCTGGGACAGGGCAATCAGCCCCAGCATTTT.

The chain carries TRBV4-1 and TRBJ1-3; tentative D call: TRBD1 (5 bases). CDR1 is MGHRA and CDR2 is YSYEKL in the germline V gene. The CDR3 consists of 14 residues. CDR3 DNA: TGCGCAAGTGGGGGGACCAACTCTGGAAACACCATATATTTT. Translation: CASGGTNSGNTIYF.

J is TRBJ2-5 and V is TRBV27; TRBD2 might be the D (6 bases). The CDR3 is 13 amino acids. CDR1 is MNHEY and CDR2 is SMNVEV in the germline V gene (reference sequence). Trimming stripped 7 bases from V and 7 bases from J, with 16 bases between. The CDR3 DNA is TGTGCCAGCATCCACCCGCCCGGGGGGACCCAGTACTTC. Translation gives CASIHPPGGTQYF.

The chain links TRBV18 to TRBJ1-5; D uncertain. The CDR3 is made up of 16 amino acids. Germline CDR1 and CDR2: KGHSH and LQKENI. V dropped 3 bases and J dropped 1 base, with 13 bases sitting between them. The CDR3 region is CASSPRTEGSNQPQHF. CDR3 nucleotide sequence: TGTGCCAGCTCACCCCGGACGGAGGGAAGCAATCAGCCCCAGCATTTT.

The chain is built from TRBV5-4 and TRBJ1-2; TRBD1 is a possible D gene (5 bases). V was cut by 4 bases and J by 4 bases, with 8 bases left in between. Germline V gene sequence: CDR1 SGHNT, CDR2 YYREEE (reference sequence). This CDR3 has 12 amino acids. For the CDR3, the DNA is TGTGCCAGCAGCCCAGACAGCTATGGCTACACCTTC. This translates into CASSPDSYGYTF.

This clone was detected once. The J gene is TRBJ2-7, the V gene TRBV19; D call uncertain. CDR1 is LNHDA, CDR2 SQIVND, per germline (reference sequence). V was shortened by 3 bases and J by 4 bases, with 10 bases between the two germline ends. This CDR3 contains 13 residues. In nucleotides, the CDR3 is TGTGCCAGTAGTATCAGTGCGGAATACGAGCAGTACTTC. It translates to CASSISAEYEQYF.

The chain uses TRBV12-3 or TRBV12-4 and TRBJ2-5, with TRBD2 identical over 8 bases. The CDR3 is made up of 12 amino acids. The V segment lost 6 bases and the J segment 3 bases; nucleotides outside the gene matches: 0. The CDR3 DNA reads as TGTGCCAGCAGAGCGGGAGAAGAGACCCAGTACTTC. Its protein is CASRAGEETQYF.

This sequence joins TRBV23-1 and TRBJ1-3, with 7 bases that match TRBD1. TRBV23-1 is placed among ORFs of uncertain function. The V gene end was trimmed by 1 base and the J gene end by 5 bases; junction bases not matched to a gene: 11. The CDR3 runs to 17 residues. CDR3 DNA: TGCGCCAGCAGTCAATTGACTGACAGGGCGCCACGAAACACCATATATTTT. Protein: CASSQLTDRAPRNTIYF.

This clone occurred once. J is TRBJ2-1 and V is TRBV6-4; 7 positions match TRBD2. V lost 3 bases to trimming and J lost 4 bases; unmatched junction nucleotides: 6. The CDR3 is 15 residues long. The V gene's germline CDR1 is MRHNA and CDR2 SNTAGT. DNA of the CDR3: TGTGCCAGCAGTGAGGAGAGGGGACTATACAATGAGCAGTTCTTC. Translated: CASSEERGLYNEQFF.

This chain links TRBV6-2 or TRBV6-3 with TRBJ2-3; 7 nucleotides line up with TRBD2. Germline trimming cut 0 bases from V and 7 bases from J; bases unmatched to any gene: 4. The CDR3 is made up of 14 amino acids. CDR1 is MNHEY, CDR2 SVGEGT, per germline. The CDR3 nucleotides are TGTGCCAGCAGTTACTCGAGGACTAGGTATACGCAGTATTTT. Protein sequence: CASSYSRTRYTQYF.

The CDR3 DNA follows: TGTGCCAGCAGTTGGGCGGGAGGGCCCGAGGAGCAGTTCTTC. Translating gives CASSWAGGPEEQFF. The V gene is TRBV25-1, the J gene TRBJ2-1, with 9 bases fitting TRBD2. Germline values: CDR1 MGHDK, CDR2 SYGVNS. The CDR3 has 14 amino acids. V lost 5 bases to trimming and J lost 10 bases; unmatched junction nucleotides: 9.

The V and J genes are TRBV27 and TRBJ2-7; no definite D call. CDR1 is MNHEY, CDR2 SMNVEV, per germline (reference sequence). V was pared by 5 bases and J by 2 bases, with 10 bases between. The CDR3 has 13 amino acids. The CDR3 DNA reads as TGTGCCAGCAGTCCCCGGTACCCCTACGAGCAGTACTTC. Its translation: CASSPRYPYEQYF.

V is TRBV10-2 and J is TRBJ2-3, with 11 nucleotides matching TRBD2. This CDR3 has 16 residues. CDR1 and CDR2 from the germline V gene are WSHSY and SAAADI. With V trimmed by 6 bases and J by 4 bases, 9 bases remained unmatched. For the CDR3, the DNA is TGCGCCAGCAGGGCCCCGACTAGCGGGATCGCAGATACGCAGTATTTT. The encoded protein is CASRAPTSGIADTQYF.

J is TRBJ2-1 and V is TRBV7-2; 13 nucleotides agree with TRBD2. The CDR3 is 17 amino acids. Losses at the gene ends were 0 bases for V and 9 bases for J; bases not matched to a gene: 8. Per germline, CDR1 SGHTA and CDR2 FQGNSA. The CDR3 DNA sequence: TGTGCCAGCAGCTTAGCCTCACTAGCGGGAGGGCCGAGTGAGCAGTTCTTC. Its protein is CASSLASLAGGPSEQFF.

The V and J genes are TRBV30 and TRBJ1-4; 10 nucleotides match TRBD1. Germline V lookup: CDR1 GTSNPN, CDR2 SVGIG (reference sequence). This CDR3 comprises 14 residues. The trim removed 4 bases at V and 11 bases at J, leaving 10 bases unmatched. CDR3 sequence: CAWIMDRGRDKLFF. The CDR3 DNA reads TGTGCCTGGATCATGGACAGGGGGAGGGATAAACTGTTTTTT. The whole variable domain, remainder taken from reference TRBV30 and TRBJ1-4, is SQTIHQWPATLVQPVGSPLSLECTVEGTSNPNLYWYRQAAGRGLQLLFYSVGIGQISSEVPQNLSASRPQDRQFILSSKKLLLSDSGFYLCAWIMDRGRDKLFFGSGTQLSVL.

The gene calls are TRBV5-1 and TRBJ2-3; no clear D gene. The V end lost 1 base, the J end lost 2 bases, and 8 bases lay between the germline ends. The CDR3 spans 14 residues. In germline, CDR1 is SGHRS, CDR2 YFSETQ. The CDR3 spells CASSLTFLTDTQYF. The CDR3 DNA reads as TGCGCCAGCAGCTTGACTTTCCTCACAGATACGCAGTATTTT. The full variable domain, rest sourced from reference TRBV5-1 and TRBJ2-3, is KAGVTQTPRYLIKTRGQQVTLSCSPISGHRSVSWYQQTPGQGLQFLFEYFSETQRNKGNFPGRFSGRQFSNSRSEMNVSTLELGDSALYLCASSLTFLTDTQYFGPGTRLTVL.

This clone is a singleton in its sample. The chain is built from TRBV18 and TRBJ2-1; TRBD2 aligns across 7 bases. CDR1 KGHSH and CDR2 LQKENI come from the germline V gene. V shed 2 bases, J shed 2 bases, and the junction held 6 bases outside the gene matches. The CDR3 loop spans 16 amino acids. DNA of the CDR3: TGTGCCAGCTCACCAGGACGGGAGGCCACCTACAATGAGCAGTTCTTC. It codes for CASSPGREATYNEQFF.

V and J are TRBV7-6 and TRBJ2-1; 10 bases line up with TRBD2. This CDR3 spans 14 amino acids. Germline V gene sequence: CDR1 SGHVS, CDR2 FNYEAQ. Trimming at V came to 2 bases and at J to 7 bases, leaving 2 bases not matched to a gene. CDR3 sequence reads: CASSLTTSGNEQFF. In DNA, the CDR3 is TGTGCCAGCAGCTTAACGACTAGCGGGAATGAGCAGTTCTTC.

V gene TRBV6-5 combines with J gene TRBJ2-7; 8 bases align to TRBD1. Germline V gene lookup returns CDR1 MNHEY and CDR2 SVGAGI. V shed 7 bases and J 4 bases; nucleotides not matched to a gene: 9. There are 14 residues in the CDR3. The CDR3 region is CASKPGQAFYEQYF. The CDR3 DNA reads TGTGCCAGCAAACCGGGACAGGCGTTTTACGAGCAGTACTTC.

The rearrangement joins TRBV25-1 to TRBJ1-1; possibly TRBD1 for D (5 bases). The CDR3 consists of 14 residues. The V end was cut by 1 base, the J end by 8 bases, with 14 bases between. Germline CDR1 is MGHDK and CDR2 is SYGVNS. The CDR3 region has the DNA TGTGCCAGCAGTGAATCAGGGTCCTTAAGGGAAGCTTTCTTT. Translated, it gives CASSESGSLREAFF.

This rearrangement joins TRBV7-6 to TRBJ2-7, with TRBD1 identical over 8 bases. Looked up from germline, CDR1 is SGHVS and CDR2 is FNYEAQ. The V and J ends lost 3 bases and 1 base, in that order; junction bases with no gene match: 11. This CDR3 is built from 17 residues. CDR3 nucleotide sequence: TGTGCCAGCAGCTTCAAGGCTCCGGGACAGGTGTCCTACGAGCAGTACTTC. Residues: CASSFKAPGQVSYEQYF.

The genes are TRBV19 and TRBJ1-2; TRBD1 agrees at 9 bases. Germline CDR1 LNHDA, CDR2 SQIVND (reference sequence). The CDR3 has 15 amino acids. J lost 2 bases, V lost 3 bases, and 4 bases had no gene match. CDR3 nucleotide sequence: TGTGCCAGTAGTATCGGCGGGACAGGGAACTATGGCTACACCTTC. It encodes CASSIGGTGNYGYTF.

In DNA, the CDR3 is TGTGCCAGCAGCTTTCGGAGGGAGGGTGAAAAACTGTTTTTT. Translation: CASSFRREGEKLFF. The genes are TRBV11-2 and TRBJ1-4; D call uncertain. Trimming stripped 3 bases from V and 7 bases from J, with 12 bases between. The CDR3 runs 14 residues. CDR1 and CDR2 from the germline V gene are SGHAT and FQNNGV.

The rearrangement links TRBV5-4 to TRBJ2-2, with D unresolved. Trimming left V 2 bases short and J 2 bases short, with 13 bases between. The CDR3 length is 16 residues. The germline V gene encodes CDR1 SGHNT and CDR2 YYREEE (reference sequence). CDR3 amino acids: CASSLWASVNTGELFF. DNA of the CDR3: TGTGCCAGCAGCTTATGGGCGTCCGTAAACACCGGGGAGCTGTTTTTT.

The V call is TRBV10-2, the J call TRBJ2-5; D perhaps matches TRBD2 (6 bases). V was cut by 6 bases and J by 5 bases, with 13 bases left in between. The CDR3 totals 13 residues. Germline V CDR1 and CDR2: WSHSY, SAAADI. DNA of the CDR3: TGCGCCAGCAGGAAGACTAGTTATGAGACCCAGTACTTC. Translating it yields CASRKTSYETQYF.

The rearrangement uses TRBV15 and TRBJ1-5, with D uncertain. Germline CDR1 is LNHNV and CDR2 is YYDKDF (reference sequence). This CDR3 has 14 amino acids. V was clipped by 0 bases and J by 4 bases, with 7 bases between them. This chain's CDR3 is CATSRDPENQPQHF. As DNA, the CDR3 is TGTGCCACCAGCAGAGATCCAGAAAATCAGCCCCAGCATTTT.